A selection of T cell receptor beta chains follows, all from one sample in a study of blood T cells in healthy people across ages. Each CDR3 protein gets one entry after TCRdb re-called the 5' RACE reads with MiXCR. The sample has around 500,000 distinct CDR3 sequences; about 26% are singletons. This same sample was also taken into another study, of T cells of mothers and their children.

Source material: blood. The receptor set was obtained from a boy under 10 years old in good health. Both conserved end residues are part of each CDR3. Fields, in order: D gene, J gene, clone size, V gene, CDR3 protein, CDR3 DNA. D genes are given only for firm matches. The size of a clone is reported for some rows only, either as once, few or many, or as a class for expanded clones.

>.|TRBJ1-2|few|TRBV11-2
CASSSNRDFTF
TGTGCCAGCAGCTCAAACAGGGATTTCACCTTC
>.|TRBJ2-3|.|TRBV7-8
CASSFRGSTDTQYF
TGTGCCAGCAGCTTCAGGGGCAGCACAGATACGCAGTATTTT
>.|TRBJ2-1|many|TRBV12-3/TRBV12-4
CASSLLAYNEQFF
TGTGCCAGCAGTTTATTGGCCTACAATGAGCAGTTCTTC
>TRBD2|TRBJ2-2|.|TRBV27
CASTIRGEVSTGELFF
TGTGCCAGCACCATTCGGGGGGAAGTGAGCACCGGGGAGCTGTTTTTT
>TRBD1|TRBJ2-1|few|TRBV7-9
CASSHGDREYEQFF
TGTGCCAGCAGCCACGGGGACAGGGAATATGAGCAGTTCTTC
>.|TRBJ2-2|few|TRBV6-1
CASSEVGRVNTGELFF
TGTGCCAGCAGTGAAGTCGGCAGAGTGAACACCGGGGAGCTGTTTTTT
>.|TRBJ1-1|few|TRBV29-1
CSVGGMRIVNTEAFF
TGCAGCGTAGGAGGGATGAGGATTGTGAACACTGAAGCTTTCTTT
>.|TRBJ2-2|.|TRBV27
CASSPRAPRTPTGELFF
TGTGCCAGCAGTCCCCGCGCCCCCCGGACGCCGACCGGGGAGCTGTTTTTT
>.|TRBJ1-3|few|TRBV6-6
CASSGTGSLLGNTIYF
TGTGCCAGCAGTGGCACAGGGTCCCTGCTCGGAAACACCATATATTTT
>.|TRBJ2-2|.|TRBV11-3
CASSRQFTGELFF
TGTGCCAGCAGTCGACAGTTCACCGGGGAGCTGTTTTTT
>.|TRBJ2-1|.|TRBV29-1
CSVEKGVNEQFF
TGCAGCGTTGAAAAAGGGGTCAATGAGCAGTTCTTC
>.|TRBJ2-1|few|TRBV6-5
CASGPEAAPYNEQFF
TGTGCCAGCGGCCCGGAAGCGGCCCCCTACAATGAGCAGTTCTTC
>TRBD1|TRBJ1-2|.|TRBV10-3
CATEGTGPNYGYTF
TGTGCCACCGAAGGGACAGGTCCTAACTATGGCTACACCTTC
>TRBD2|TRBJ2-5|.|TRBV10-1
CASSARTSGIETQYF
TGCGCCAGCAGCGCGAGGACTAGCGGGATCGAGACCCAGTACTTC
>.|TRBJ2-3|.|TRBV7-9
CACSPRPTDTQYF
TGTGCCTGCAGCCCAAGGCCCACAGATACGCAGTATTTT
>TRBD1|TRBJ2-7|.|TRBV10-3
CAVRDREVEQYF
TGTGCCGTCCGGGACAGGGAGGTCGAGCAGTACTTC
>.|TRBJ2-5|many|TRBV12-3/TRBV12-4
CASSSSETQYF
TGTGCCAGCAGTTCCAGTGAGACCCAGTACTTC
>.|TRBJ2-4|few|TRBV15
CATSLGQIAKNIQYF
TGTGCCACCAGCTTAGGACAGATAGCCAAAAACATTCAGTACTTC
>TRBD1|TRBJ2-4|.|TRBV2
CASSDVTGQAKNIQYF
TGTGCCAGCAGTGACGTGACGGGACAGGCCAAAAACATTCAGTACTTC
>TRBD2|TRBJ2-3|many|TRBV6-5
CASSLGTSAADTQYF
TGTGCCAGCAGTTTAGGGACTAGCGCCGCAGATACGCAGTATTTT
>TRBD2|TRBJ2-7|once|TRBV27
CASSSQGASGSYEQYF
TGTGCCAGCAGTTCCCAGGGGGCTAGCGGGAGCTACGAGCAGTACTTC
>.|TRBJ2-1|many|TRBV19
CASRSVQGIGEQFF
TGTGCCAGTAGGTCGGTACAGGGAATCGGTGAGCAGTTCTTC
>.|TRBJ2-7|.|TRBV20-1
CSAQLTYEQYF
TGCAGTGCACAGCTAACCTACGAGCAGTACTTC